This is a list of T cell receptor beta chains from one sample in a study of long-term antiretroviral therapy in people with HIV. TCRdb keeps only in-frame clones here, not all; method: immunoSEQ multiplex PCR. Of around 23,000 clones in the sample, about 84% were seen once. Specimen: unsorted PBMCs, collected 0.5 years before starting antiretroviral therapy. Receptor source: a man aged 40-49 years with HIV. The CDR3 runs from the conserved cysteine through the conserved F or W. The D gene is left open where the match is weak. Size tells how often a clone was seen (once, few, many) or the class of an expanded clone, and some rows leave it out.

V gene,D gene,clone size,J gene,CDR3 DNA,CDR3 protein
TRBV19,-,few,TRBJ2-7,TGTGCCAGTAGTCCAGGACAGCTATACGAGCAGTACTTC,CASSPGQLYEQYF
TRBV6-5,TRBD1,-,TRBJ1-2,TGTGCCAGCAGGCAGTACAGGGGGGATAACTATGGCTACACCTTC,CASRQYRGDNYGYTF
TRBV2,TRBD1,-,TRBJ1-6,TGTGCCAGTGGCCTCCAGGGGGCAAATTCACCCCTCCACTTT,CASGLQGANSPLHF
TRBV7-6,-,-,TRBJ1-3,TGTGCCAGCAGCCTCTCTGGAAACACCATATATTTT,CASSLSGNTIYF
TRBV9,-,-,TRBJ1-5,TGTGCCAGCAGCGTAGGGGGGCAGGGCAATCAGCCCCAGCATTTT,CASSVGGQGNQPQHF
TRBV28,-,-,TRBJ1-5,TGTGCCAGCAGTTTCTCCAGGGTGAGCAATCAGCCCCAGCATTTT,CASSFSRVSNQPQHF
TRBV6-1,-,-,TRBJ2-3,TGTGCCAGCAGAGCCGAGGTAGGGGTCGCTACGCAGTATTTT,CASRAEVGVATQYF
TRBV7-8,-,-,TRBJ2-2,TGTGCCAGCAGCCTTCGTGGGGAGCTGTTTTTT,CASSLRGELFF
TRBV19,-,once,TRBJ2-7,TGTGCCAGTAGTATAAGCTGGCCCTACGAGCAGTACTTC,CASSISWPYEQYF
TRBV4-3,-,-,TRBJ2-2,TGCGCCAGCAGCCCACTCGGATTTAAGGGCACCGGGGAGCTGTTTTTT,CASSPLGFKGTGELFF
TRBV27,TRBD2,-,TRBJ2-7,TGTGCCAGCAGTCCCGCCGGGGCGGGGGATTACGAGCAGTACTTC,CASSPAGAGDYEQYF
TRBV6-5,TRBD1,-,TRBJ2-3,TGTGCCAGCAGTTCGGGACAGCGTATCACAGATACGCAGTATTTT,CASSSGQRITDTQYF
TRBV5-1,TRBD1,-,TRBJ1-6,TGCGCCAGCAGAACAGGGGGCTACTCCTATAATTCACCCCTCCACTTT,CASRTGGYSYNSPLHF
TRBV18,TRBD1,-,TRBJ1-5,TGTGCCAGCTCACCGGGACAGGGGATGAATCAGCCCCAGCATTTT,CASSPGQGMNQPQHF
TRBV2,-,-,TRBJ2-2,TGTGCCAGCAGAGCCTCCAGACTAGCGAACACCGGGGAGCTGTTTTTT,CASRASRLANTGELFF